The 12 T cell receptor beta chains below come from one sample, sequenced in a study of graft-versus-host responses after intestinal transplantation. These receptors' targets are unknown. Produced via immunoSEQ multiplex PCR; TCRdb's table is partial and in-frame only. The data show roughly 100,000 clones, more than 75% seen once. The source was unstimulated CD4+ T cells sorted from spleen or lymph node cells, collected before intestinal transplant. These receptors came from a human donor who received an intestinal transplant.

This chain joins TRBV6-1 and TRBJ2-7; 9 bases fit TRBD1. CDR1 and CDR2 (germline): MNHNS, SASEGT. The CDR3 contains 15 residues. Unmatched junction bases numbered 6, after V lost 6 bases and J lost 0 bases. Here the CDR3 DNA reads TGTGCCAGCAGATCGACAGGGGGGAGCTCCTACGAGCAGTACTTC. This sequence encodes CASRSTGGSSYEQYF.

CDR3 protein: CASSPTWEETQYF. DNA for the CDR3: TGTGCCAGCAGCCCTACGTGGGAAGAGACCCAGTACTTC. The rearrangement uses TRBV5-4 and TRBJ2-5; D unclear. Trimming took off 4 bases at V and 3 bases at J, with 10 bases between the two ends. The CDR3 totals 13 residues. From germline, CDR1 is SGHNT and CDR2 YYREEE (reference sequence). Complete variable domain (other parts from reference TRBV5-4 and TRBJ2-5): ETGVTQSPTHLIKTRGQQVTLRCSSQSGHNTVSWYQQALGQGPQFIFQYYREEENGRGNFPPRFSGLQFPNYSSELNVNALELDDSALYLCASSPTWEETQYFGPGTRLLVL.

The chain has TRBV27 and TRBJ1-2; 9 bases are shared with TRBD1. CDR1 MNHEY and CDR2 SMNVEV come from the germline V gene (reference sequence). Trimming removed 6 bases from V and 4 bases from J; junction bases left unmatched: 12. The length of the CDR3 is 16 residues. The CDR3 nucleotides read TGTGCCAGCAGACCCACGTACAGGGGGCGCGGCTATGGCTACACCTTC. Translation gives CASRPTYRGRGYGYTF.

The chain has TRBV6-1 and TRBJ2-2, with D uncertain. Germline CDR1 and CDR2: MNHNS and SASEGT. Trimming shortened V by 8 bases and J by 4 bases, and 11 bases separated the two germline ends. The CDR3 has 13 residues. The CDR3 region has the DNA TGTGCCAGCGGTTTATTGCGCACCGGGGAGCTGTTTTTT. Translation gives CASGLLRTGELFF.

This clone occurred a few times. The CDR3 DNA reads as TGTGCCAGACAATCGCGGGGACGGGCTTTCTTT. It encodes CARQSRGRAFF. The rearrangement uses TRBV6-6 and TRBJ1-1; possibly TRBD1 for D (5 bases). The V gene lost 9 bases and the J gene lost 11 bases, with 16 bases spanning the gap. The CDR3 runs to 11 residues. CDR1 is MNHNY, CDR2 SVGAGI, per germline (reference sequence).

The CDR3 DNA is TGCGCCAGCAGCAGATCTAGCGGGGGGGTCACAGATACGCAGTATTTT. It is translated as CASSRSSGGVTDTQYF. J is TRBJ2-3 and V is TRBV5-1; 12 bases map to TRBD2. The CDR3 spans 16 residues. The J segment lost 2 bases and the V segment lost 4 bases, leaving 5 bases of the junction unmatched. Germline loops: CDR1 SGHRS, CDR2 YFSETQ.

The CDR3 nucleotides are TGTGCTAGTGGCCCCGATGTCACGGGACAACGATACTCTGGAAACACCATATATTTT. Translating it yields CASGPDVTGQRYSGNTIYF. The gene calls are TRBV12-5 and TRBJ1-3; possibly TRBD1 for D (6 bases). Trimming stripped 6 bases from V and 0 bases from J, with 24 bases between. Germline V gene sequence: CDR1 LGHNT, CDR2 FRNRAP. This CDR3 is built from 19 residues.

CDR3 DNA sequence: TGTGCCAGCAGGGCAGGGGGCGAAAATTCACCCCTCCACTTT. Translated: CASRAGGENSPLHF. J is TRBJ1-6 and V is TRBV9, with 8 nucleotides matching TRBD1. The CDR3 length is 14 residues. Per the germline V gene, CDR1 is SGDLS and CDR2 is YYNGEE. After removal of 5 bases from V and 7 bases from J, the junction contained 5 bases not matched to a gene.

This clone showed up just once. CDR3 nucleotide sequence: TGTGCCAGCAGCACTCAAAGGGTGGCCAACTATGGCTACACCTTC. Protein product: CASSTQRVANYGYTF. V and J are TRBV7-9 and TRBJ1-2; D is uncertain. CDR1 and CDR2 (germline): SEHNR, FQNEAQ (reference sequence). Trimming cost V 5 bases and J 2 bases, with 15 bases left between them. The CDR3 spans 15 residues.

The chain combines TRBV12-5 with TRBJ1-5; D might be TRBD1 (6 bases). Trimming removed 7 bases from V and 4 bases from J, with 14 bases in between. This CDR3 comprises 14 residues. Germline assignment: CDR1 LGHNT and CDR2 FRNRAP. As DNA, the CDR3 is TGTGCTAGTGCCTTGGACAGTCTTAATCAGCCCCAGCATTTT. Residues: CASALDSLNQPQHF.

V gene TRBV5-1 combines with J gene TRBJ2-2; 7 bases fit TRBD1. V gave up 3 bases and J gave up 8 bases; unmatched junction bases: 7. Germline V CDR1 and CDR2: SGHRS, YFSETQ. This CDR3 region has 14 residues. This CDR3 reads CASSSQGQRGELFF. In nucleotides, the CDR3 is TGCGCCAGCAGCTCACAGGGGCAGAGGGGGGAGCTGTTTTTT.

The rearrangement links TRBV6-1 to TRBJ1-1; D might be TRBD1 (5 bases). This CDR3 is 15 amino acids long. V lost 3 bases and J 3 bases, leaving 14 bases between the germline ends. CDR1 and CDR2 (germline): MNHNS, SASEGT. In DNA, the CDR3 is TGTGCCAGCAGTGATGTCTTCGGGGACTACACTGAAGCTTTCTTT. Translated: CASSDVFGDYTEAFF.